What follows is one T cell receptor beta chain and its context. This clone has only one observation. The antigen this receptor binds is unknown. Base-call qualities are not available, and no considerably larger clone is one nucleotide away. Spanning cysteine to phenylalanine, the CDR3 consists of 15 amino acids. Here the CDR3 DNA is all that survives: 45 bases in frame from base 1. The data are from a study of T cell responses to AZD1222 COVID-19 vaccine (dated by TCRdb to the early 2020s). General notes on the study: TCR sequencing was performed for fewer than 250 trial participants, of whom about 210 were given two doses of AZD1222 and about 25 were given two doses of MenACWY control vaccine. Enrollment into the trials was organized by age into subgroups of 18-55, 56-69 and 70-plus years, and those subgroups contained roughly 150, 30 and 60 TCR-sequenced participants, respectively. Summary of the overall study and its limitations: The 56-69-year group was small, and its depth increase did not reach significance, likely because of low power. CD4 TCRs associated with the vaccine covered the entire spike protein, and the dominant responses were in regions 160-218 and 743-854. Only five or six AZD1222 recipients were SARS-CoV-2 seropositive at baseline, limiting conclusions about previously exposed vaccinees. A significant rise in spike-specific TCR breadth and depth was observed after two AZD1222 doses relative to day 0 and relative to MenACWY recipients. Epitopes outside the regions mutated in the B.1.351 and B.1.1.7 variants were reportedly recognized by nearly half of the unique spike-specific TCRs. Participants were mostly white British and included more females than males, and it was suggested by the authors that clonal diversity may have been underestimated. Because no day 14 peak-response samples were available, the repertoires could be characterized only after the peak T cell response.

The time point label, read with the paper, signifies: about 28 days (+/-7) after the second vaccine dose. AZD1222 recipients with second doses at about 4 weeks or about 12 weeks were pooled, because spike-specific TCR depth and breadth did not differ between schedules. Samples from vaccinated people were obtained from the UK trials COV001 and COV002, which included a single-blind randomized controlled phase 2/3 trial of AZD1222 (ChAdOx1 nCoV-19) in healthy adults. Trial participant PBMC samples were collected at day 0 and day 28 after the second dose for TCRbeta chain sequencing. The CDR3 regions of human TCRbeta chains were analyzed by immunosequencing. Per the source publication's procedure: TCRs in the repertoires were matched against a reference library of SARS-CoV-2-specific TCRs that had been generated with the MIRA antigen-specificity platform. Breadth was defined as the fraction of unique TCRs that were SARS-CoV-2-associated, and depth was defined as the fraction of total T cells that were SARS-CoV-2-associated. Using the MIRA data, each spike-specific TCR was mapped to the spike region that the TCR reacts to and placed in a CD4 or CD8 class. Log10-transformed breadth and depth values were compared by one-way ANOVA with Sidak's multiple comparisons tests. This is the immuneACCESS table as TCRdb keeps it, with only in-frame sequences that have V and J called. A part of the clones is gone; compared with another copy, unresolved V genes explain less than half, and the rest is unexplained. V and J calls and clone size are those listed in that table; D and trimming were worked out from the DNA. This sample has 150,000 to 200,000 clones in its table, and roughly 94% of those were observed once. The biggest ten clones account for over 4.5% of the sample.

Sequenced here: peripheral blood, sampled 28 days after the second AZD1222 dose. The sequence is built from TRBV21-1 and TRBJ2-3; TRBD1, the D gene given by the table, was not confirmed from the DNA. TRBV21-1 is assigned pseudogene status. This TCR was recovered from an adult who received the AZD1222 COVID-19 vaccine. CDR3 loop: CASSKARTVTDTQYF. DNA sequence: TGTGCCAGCAGCAAAGCGAGGACAGTAACAGATACGCAGTATTTT.